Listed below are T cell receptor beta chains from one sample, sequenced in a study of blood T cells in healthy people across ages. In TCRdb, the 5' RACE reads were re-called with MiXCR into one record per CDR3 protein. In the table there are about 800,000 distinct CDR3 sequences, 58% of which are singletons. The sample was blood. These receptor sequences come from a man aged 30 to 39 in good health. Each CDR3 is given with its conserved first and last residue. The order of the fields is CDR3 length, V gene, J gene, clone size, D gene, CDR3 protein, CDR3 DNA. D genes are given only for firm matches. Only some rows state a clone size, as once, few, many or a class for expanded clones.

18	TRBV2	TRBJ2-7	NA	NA	CASRPARYSVPSTYEQYF	TGTGCCAGCAGGCCCGCCAGATACTCAGTGCCATCGACCTACGAGCAGTACTTC
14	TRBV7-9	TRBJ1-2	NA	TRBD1	CASSSGTGAYGHTF	TGTGCCAGCAGTTCCGGGACAGGGGCCTATGGCCACACCTTC
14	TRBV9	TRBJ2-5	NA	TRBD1	CASSVGQGAGEQYF	TGTGCCAGCAGCGTGGGACAGGGGGCGGGAGAGCAGTACTTC
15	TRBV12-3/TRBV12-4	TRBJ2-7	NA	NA	CASTSTATGSYEQYF	TGTGCCAGCACCAGTACGGCCACAGGTTCCTACGAGCAGTACTTC
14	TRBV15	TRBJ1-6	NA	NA	CATSRDPRESPLHF	TGTGCCACCAGCAGAGATCCCAGGGAATCACCCCTCCACTTT
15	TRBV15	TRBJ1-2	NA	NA	CATSTPSQANYGYTF	TGTGCCACCAGCACACCATCGCAAGCTAACTATGGCTACACCTTC
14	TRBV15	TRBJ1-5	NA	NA	CATSHAAERQPQHF	TGTGCCACCAGCCACGCGGCAGAGCGTCAGCCCCAGCATTTT
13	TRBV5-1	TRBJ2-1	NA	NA	CAGSLTTLNEQFF	TGCGCCGGCAGCCTAACAACCCTCAATGAGCAGTTCTTC
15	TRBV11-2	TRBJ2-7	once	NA	CASSRTGSGYYEQYF	TGTGCCAGCAGCCGAACCGGGTCGGGATACTACGAGCAGTACTTC
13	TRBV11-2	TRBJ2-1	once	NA	CASSLGTWNEQFF	TGTGCCAGCAGCTTAGGGACGTGGAATGAGCAGTTCTTC
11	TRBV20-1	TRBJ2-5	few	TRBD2	CSAQTSGSQYF	TGCAGTGCCCAAACTAGCGGGAGTCAGTACTTC
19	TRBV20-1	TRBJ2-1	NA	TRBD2	CSASTDTSDALAGDGEQFF	TGCAGTGCTAGTACCGACACTTCGGACGCACTAGCGGGAGACGGTGAGCAGTTCTTC
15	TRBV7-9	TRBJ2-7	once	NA	CASSLASRSSYEQYF	TGTGCCAGCAGCTTAGCATCTAGAAGCTCCTACGAGCAGTACTTC
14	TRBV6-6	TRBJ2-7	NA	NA	CASSYTLTFYEQYF	TGTGCCAGCAGTTACACACTCACATTCTACGAGCAGTACTTC
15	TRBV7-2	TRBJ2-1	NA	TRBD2	CASSLVAGENNEQFF	TGTGCCAGCAGCTTAGTAGCGGGAGAGAACAATGAGCAGTTCTTC
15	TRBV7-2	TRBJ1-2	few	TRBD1	CASSLGQGAHYGYTF	TGTGCCAGCAGCTTAGGACAGGGGGCGCACTATGGCTACACCTTC
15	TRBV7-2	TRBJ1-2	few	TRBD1	CASSKREGADYGYTF	TGTGCCAGCAGCAAAAGGGAGGGGGCGGATTATGGCTACACCTTC
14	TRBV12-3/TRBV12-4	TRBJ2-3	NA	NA	CASRGSRRADTQYF	TGTGCCAGCAGGGGTAGTAGACGGGCAGATACGCAGTATTTT
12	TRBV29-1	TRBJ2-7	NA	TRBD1	CSVGQDYNEQYF	TGCAGCGTCGGACAGGATTACAATGAGCAGTACTTC
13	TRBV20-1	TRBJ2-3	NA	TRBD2	CSALGLATDTQYF	TGCAGTGCTCTTGGACTAGCTACAGATACGCAGTATTTT
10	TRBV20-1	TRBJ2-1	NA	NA	CSAGRIEQFF	TGCAGTGCTGGTAGGATTGAGCAGTTCTTC
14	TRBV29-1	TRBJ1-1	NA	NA	CSVGSGQTNTEAFF	TGCAGCGTCGGTTCAGGGCAAACGAACACTGAAGCTTTCTTT
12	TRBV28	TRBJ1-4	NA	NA	CASSSTNEKLFF	TGTGCCAGCAGTTCGACTAATGAAAAACTGTTTTTT
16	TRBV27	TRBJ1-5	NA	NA	CASSLAAGYSNQPQHF	TGTGCCAGCAGTTTGGCGGCAGGCTATAGCAATCAGCCCCAGCATTTT
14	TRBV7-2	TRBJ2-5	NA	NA	CASSAIRGEETQYF	TGTGCCAGCAGCGCAATCAGGGGGGAGGAGACCCAGTACTTC
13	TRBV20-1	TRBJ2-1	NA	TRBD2	CSAPTSGYNEQFF	TGCAGTGCTCCAACTAGCGGCTACAATGAGCAGTTCTTC
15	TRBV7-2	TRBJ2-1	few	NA	CASSLKLQGGNEQFF	TGTGCCAGCAGCTTAAAGTTACAGGGTGGAAATGAGCAGTTCTTC